The 12 T cell receptor beta chains below were found in one sample sequenced in a study of cytomegalovirus exposure and HLA in healthy donors. The PCR contained 60 Vbeta and 13 Jbeta primers. This table comes from immunoSEQ multiplex PCR, and its TCRdb copy is limited to in-frame clones, with some not included. The table includes 90,000 to 120,000 clones, about 80% detected once. Sequencing was carried out using PBMCs. Receptors originate from a female donor in good health and CMV-seropositive.

DNA of the CDR3: TGTGCCAGCAGTTACTCGAGGTGGGGCCGCACAGATACGCAGTATTTT. Protein sequence: CASSYSRWGRTDTQYF. The chain is built from TRBV6-5 and TRBJ2-3, with D possibly matching TRBD1 (5 bases). Germline values: CDR1 MNHEY, CDR2 SVGAGI. The CDR3 is 16 residues long. V was cut by 0 bases and J by 1 base, with 11 bases left in between.

V gene TRBV5-6 combines with J gene TRBJ1-1, with TRBD1 as a possible D gene (5 bases). The CDR3 runs 13 residues. Germline V gene data show CDR1 as SGHDT and CDR2 as YYEEEE. With 7 bases removed from V and 0 bases from J, the gap between germline ends came to 10 bases. The CDR3, as DNA: TGTGCCAGCGCGGGACGGATGAACACTGAAGCTTTCTTT. Amino acid sequence: CASAGRMNTEAFF.

This rearrangement joins TRBV6-1 to TRBJ2-2; 10 bases fit TRBD1. With V trimmed by 6 bases and J by 5 bases, 6 bases remained unmatched. Germline CDR1 is MNHNS and CDR2 is SASEGT. CDR3 length: 15 amino acids. CDR3 nucleotide sequence: TGTGCCAGCAGCTCCGGGACAGGGGTTACCGGGGAGCTGTTTTTT. This codes for CASSSGTGVTGELFF.

This clone occurred once. The chain recombines TRBV30 with TRBJ2-5; 9 bases are a match to TRBD1. Germline trimming cut 8 bases from V and 7 bases from J; bases unmatched to any gene: 11. Germline loops: CDR1 GTSNPN, CDR2 SVGIG (reference sequence). The CDR3 length is 13 residues. The CDR3 here is CAQAGDREATQYF. Here the CDR3 DNA reads TGTGCCCAAGCTGGGGACAGGGAGGCGACCCAGTACTTC.

The chain joins TRBV6-1 to TRBJ1-4; D remains ambiguous. The ends were cut back, 1 base at V and 5 bases at J, with 17 bases in the middle. Per the germline V gene, CDR1 is MNHNS and CDR2 is SASEGT. This CDR3 is built from 17 residues. CDR3 DNA: TGTGCCAGCAGTGAAGATAGAATCCCAGGAACAAATGAAAAACTGTTTTTT. It codes for CASSEDRIPGTNEKLFF.

The V gene is TRBV30, the J gene TRBJ1-1, with D perhaps matching TRBD1 (6 bases). Looked up from germline, CDR1 is GTSNPN and CDR2 is SVGIG (reference sequence). V lost 4 bases and J lost 7, with 13 bases in between. The CDR3 loop spans 12 amino acids. CDR3 residues: CAWIRGANEAFF. The CDR3 DNA sequence: TGTGCCTGGATTCGGGGGGCTAATGAAGCTTTCTTT. The full variable domain, in which reference TRBV30 and TRBJ1-1 provide the parts outside the CDR3, is SQTIHQWPATLVQPVGSPLSLECTVEGTSNPNLYWYRQAAGRGLQLLFYSVGIGQISSEVPQNLSASRPQDRQFILSSKKLLLSDSGFYLCAWIRGANEAFFGQGTRLTVV.

V and J are TRBV5-6 and TRBJ2-3; D might be TRBD2 (5 bases). Germline V lookup: CDR1 SGHDT, CDR2 YYEEEE. The CDR3 length is 13 residues. Trimming stripped 5 bases from V and 6 bases from J, with 13 bases between. For the CDR3, the DNA is TGTGCCAGCAGGCCCGCGGGCATCGATACGCAGTATTTT. It translates to CASRPAGIDTQYF.

This chain links TRBV5-1 with TRBJ2-5; a weak D match, TRBD1 (5 bases). There are 13 residues in the CDR3. Between the trimmed V and J ends, which lost 7 bases and 5 bases, there was a span of 15 bases. Germline CDR1 and CDR2: SGHRS and YFSETQ. The CDR3 DNA follows: TGCGCCAGCGGGATTAACTGGGGCGAGACCCAGTACTTC. Protein product: CASGINWGETQYF.

The chain joins TRBV19 to TRBJ2-7, with TRBD1 as a possible D gene (5 bases). Germline CDR1 reads LNHDA; CDR2 reads SQIVND (reference sequence). Trimming pared 8 bases from V and 4 bases from J, leaving 18 bases between. The CDR3 runs 14 residues. CDR3 residues: CASARRDRPYEQYF. In DNA form, the CDR3 reads TGTGCCAGTGCGAGAAGAGACAGACCTTACGAGCAGTACTTC.

The V call is TRBV18, the J call TRBJ2-5; 10 bases map to TRBD1. In germline, CDR1 is KGHSH, CDR2 LQKENI. The V segment lost 3 bases and the J segment 5 bases; nucleotides outside the gene matches: 6. The CDR3 runs to 15 residues. The chain's CDR3 is CASSPGQGGTETQYF. The CDR3 bases are TGTGCCAGCTCACCCGGACAGGGGGGGACGGAGACCCAGTACTTC.

The V call is TRBV19, the J call TRBJ2-7, with 7 positions matching TRBD2. The CDR3 runs to 14 residues. Trimming cost V 8 bases and J 0 bases; bases outside gene matches: 7. CDR1 is LNHDA, CDR2 SQIVND, per germline (reference sequence). As DNA, the CDR3 is TGTGCCAGTCGCAGGGCTAGCGGCTCCTACGAGCAGTACTTC. Encoded protein: CASRRASGSYEQYF.

This clone has just a few counts. The J gene is TRBJ2-1, the V gene TRBV6-5; the match to TRBD2 covers 8 bases. The CDR3 runs to 13 residues. From germline, CDR1 is MNHEY and CDR2 SVGAGI. V was pared by 5 bases and J by 6 bases, with 3 bases of the junction left unmatched. The DNA of the CDR3 is TGTGCCAGCAGTCCGGGACTAGTCAATGAGCAGTTCTTC. Protein sequence: CASSPGLVNEQFF.